This TCR beta chain was identified during a study of T cell responses to AZD1222 COVID-19 vaccine. Overall study: Both about-4-week and about-12-week second-dose recipients were combined.

TCRdb's table, derived via immunoSEQ multiplex PCR, lists solely in-frame clones and lacks some. The table lists about 130,000 clones, approximately 94% of them singletons, with 3.1% in the top ten. Trimming removed 0 bases from V and 2 bases from J, with 11 bases in between. This CDR3 has 16 amino acids. The germline gives CDR1 SGHRS, CDR2 YFSETQ. V is TRBV5-1 and J is TRBJ2-2, with D perhaps given as TRBD1 or TRBD2 (5 bases each). This TCR was sampled from an adult in good health. The sample here was peripheral blood, taken on day 0 of AZD1222 vaccination. The CDR3 bases are TGCGCCAGCAGCTTGGTGGGGGACCCTAACACCGGGGAGCTGTTTTTT. Residues: CASSLVGDPNTGELFF.